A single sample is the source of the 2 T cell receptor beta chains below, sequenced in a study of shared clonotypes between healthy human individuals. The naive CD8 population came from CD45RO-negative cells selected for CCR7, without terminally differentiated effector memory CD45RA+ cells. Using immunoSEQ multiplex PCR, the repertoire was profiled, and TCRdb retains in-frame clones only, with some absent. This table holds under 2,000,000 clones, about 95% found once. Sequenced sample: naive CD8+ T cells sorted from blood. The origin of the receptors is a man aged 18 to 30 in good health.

CDR3 DNA sequence: TGTGCCAGCAGCCTAAGGGACACCCAGACTGAAGCTTTCTTT. Protein: CASSLRDTQTEAFF. The chain employs TRBV27 and TRBJ1-1; TRBD1 might be the D (6 bases). The V end was cut by 6 bases, the J end by 5 bases, with 16 bases between. The CDR3 covers 14 residues. CDR1 and CDR2 from the germline V gene are MNHEY and SMNVEV (reference sequence).

The CDR3 reads CASSDSGKATNEKLFF. CDR3 nucleotides: TGCGCCAGCAGTGACAGCGGAAAGGCAACTAATGAAAAACTGTTTTTT. V usage is TRBV10-2 and J usage is TRBJ1-4; D unresolved. The CDR3 loop spans 16 amino acids. Germline CDR1 and CDR2: WSHSY and SAAADI. Trimming shortened V by 3 bases and J by 0 bases, and 11 bases separated the two germline ends.